The TCR beta chain described here comes from a study of monozygotic twins with inflammatory bowel disease. Investigators extracted total RNA from whole blood and did not sort T cells. The CDR3 extends over 13 amino acids. Germline V CDR1 and CDR2: SNHLY, FYNNEI. Every TCR library drew on about 3.5 ug of total RNA. Template-switch reactions added UMIs with a 6-nucleotide sample barcode. TCRalpha and TCRbeta cDNA was put through two nested PCRs of approximately 17 and 9 cycles. TCRdb re-called the 5' RACE reads and shows each CDR3 protein once, DNA omitted. The listing records 190,000 or so distinct CDR3 sequences.

Sequencing was performed on blood. This sequence was found in a human donor with ulcerative colitis or Crohn's disease, or a healthy co-twin of an affected twin (not recorded which). V usage is TRBV2 and J usage is TRBJ2-7; the TCRdb call, TRBD1, lacks DNA for checking. The CDR3 reads CASSAAGGYEQYF.